This TCR beta chain was observed in a study of shared clonotypes between healthy human individuals. Across the study: Three plates each covered CD4 naive and memory; CD8 naive two, CD8 memory one.

The assay was immunoSEQ multiplex PCR, and TCRdb's table has in-frame clones only and misses some. Here the sample spans nearly 2 million clones, about 94% being singletons. Naive CD8 cells lacked CD45RO, underwent positive selection for CCR7 and left out terminally differentiated effector memory CD45RA+ cells. Study results and caveats: Against clonotypes common to all four donors, non-shared ones had lower generation probabilities.

This CDR3 has 15 amino acids. Trimming took off 2 bases at V and 0 bases at J, with 10 bases between the two ends. Germline V gives CDR1 SGHAT, CDR2 FQNNGV. For this clone: Its antigen is unidentified.

The clonotype comes from a young man in good health. The specimen was naive CD8+ T cells sorted from blood. The chain carries TRBV11-2 and TRBJ1-1; weak D call: TRBD1 (5 bases). This CDR3 is CASSLRGPLNTEAFF. The CDR3 DNA sequence: TGTGCCAGCAGCTTAAGGGGTCCACTGAACACTGAAGCTTTCTTT. The full variable domain, completed using reference TRBV11-2 and TRBJ1-1, is EAGVAQSPRYKIIEKRQSVAFWCNPISGHATLYWYQQILGQGPKLLIQFQNNGVVDDSQLPKDRFSAERLKGVDSTLKIQPAKLEDSAVYLCASSLRGPLNTEAFFGQGTRLTVV.